One sample yielded the 20 T cell receptor beta chains listed below, sequenced in a study of blood T cell repertoires in COVID-19. Some clones are missing from TCRdb's copy, which holds only in-frame ones; the method was immunoSEQ multiplex PCR. Here the sample spans almost 500,000 clones, around 85% being singletons. The specimen was PBMCs or T cells enriched from blood (not recorded which). The receptors come from a woman aged 60-75 years who had recovered from COVID-19.

This rearrangement joins TRBV7-2 to TRBJ1-2; D remains ambiguous. Trimming shortened V by 3 bases and J by 3 bases, and 8 bases separated the two germline ends. CDR3 length equals 13 residues. The V gene's germline CDR1 is SGHTA and CDR2 FQGNSA. CDR3 DNA: TGTGCCAGCAGCTTTTCACAGTACTATGGCTACACCTTC. It specifies CASSFSQYYGYTF. Combining the CDR3 with reference TRBV7-2 and TRBJ1-2 gives the whole variable domain GAGVSQSPSNKVTEKGKDVELRCDPISGHTALYWYRQSLGQGLEFLIYFQGNSAPDKSGLPSDRFSAERTGGSVSTLTIQRTQQEDSAVYLCASSFSQYYGYTFGSGTRLTVV.

The chain employs TRBV28 and TRBJ1-3, with 7 bases that match TRBD1. This CDR3 is built from 16 residues. Per the germline V gene, CDR1 is MDHEN and CDR2 is SYDVKM. With 6 bases clipped from V and 0 bases from J, the junction kept 8 bases outside the gene matches. CDR3 residues: CASSPHRGLSGNTIYF. CDR3 sequence (DNA): TGTGCCAGCAGCCCTCACAGGGGCCTCTCTGGAAACACCATATATTTT. Full variable domain (remainder filled in from reference TRBV28 and TRBJ1-3): DVKVTQSSRYLVKRTGEKVFLECVQDMDHENMFWYRQDPGLGLRLIYFSYDVKMKEKGDIPEGYSVSREKKERFSLILESASTNQTSMYLCASSPHRGLSGNTIYFGEGSWLTVV.

The chain combines TRBV5-1 with TRBJ2-5; 11 nucleotides align to TRBD2. The CDR3 is 16 residues long. Germline loops: CDR1 SGHRS, CDR2 YFSETQ. V was clipped by 2 bases and J by 9 bases; unmatched bases: 12. The CDR3, as DNA: TGCGCCAGCAGCTTCGCACTAGCGGGGGTCAATGGGGCCCAGTACTTC. It is translated as CASSFALAGVNGAQYF.

V gene TRBV19 combines with J gene TRBJ1-2, with D hard to call. The V end was cut by 2 bases, the J end by 4 bases, with 17 bases between. The CDR3 extends over 16 amino acids. CDR1 is LNHDA and CDR2 is SQIVND in the germline V gene (reference sequence). The CDR3 nucleotides read TGTGCCAGTAGTATACAGTCAGGATCCCAAGGCTATGGCTACACCTTC. This sequence encodes CASSIQSGSQGYGYTF.

The chain couples TRBV6-5 to TRBJ1-2; D not certain. V lost 6 bases to trimming and J lost 0 bases, with 14 bases between them. CDR1 is MNHEY, CDR2 SVGAGI, per germline. This CDR3 is built from 15 residues. This CDR3 reads CASSREGGPNYGYTF. CDR3 bases: TGTGCCAGCAGCCGAGAGGGAGGGCCTAACTATGGCTACACCTTC.

The CDR3 protein is CASSDPGQGVNTIYF. The CDR3 coding sequence is TGTGCCAGCAGTGACCCGGGACAGGGGGTAAACACCATATATTTT. This chain links TRBV27 with TRBJ1-3, with 11 bases fitting TRBD1. The CDR3 totals 15 residues. V was clipped by 5 bases and J by 6 bases; unmatched bases: 6. Per the germline V gene, CDR1 is MNHEY and CDR2 is SMNVEV (reference sequence).

This chain uses TRBV9 with TRBJ1-5; D ambiguous. CDR3 length: 15 residues. In germline, CDR1 is SGDLS, CDR2 YYNGEE. V shed 0 bases and J shed 0 bases, with 7 bases lying between them. This CDR3 reads CASSVAGLSNQPQHF. For the CDR3, the DNA is TGTGCCAGCAGCGTAGCAGGCCTTAGCAATCAGCCCCAGCATTTT.

The chain links TRBV20-1 to TRBJ2-3; no firm D call. The CDR3 spans 11 residues. Germline V gene sequence: CDR1 DFQATT, CDR2 SNEGSKA (reference sequence). The V gene lost 5 bases and the J gene lost 2 bases, with 5 bases spanning the gap. The CDR3: CSAQFTDTQYF. The CDR3, as DNA: TGCAGTGCTCAGTTCACAGATACGCAGTATTTT.

The chain carries TRBV12-3 or TRBV12-4 and TRBJ2-5; D is possibly TRBD2 (5 bases). This CDR3 region has 12 residues. V was shortened by 8 bases and J by 7 bases, with 14 bases between the two germline ends. Here the CDR3 reads CASGSRGGTQYF. For the CDR3, the DNA is TGTGCCAGCGGGTCGAGAGGAGGGACCCAGTACTTC.

The chain joins TRBV5-6 to TRBJ1-4, with 9 bases lining up with TRBD1. Germline trimming cut 0 bases from V and 0 bases from J; bases unmatched to any gene: 6. The CDR3 contains 18 residues. Germline V lookup: CDR1 SGHDT, CDR2 YYEEEE. The CDR3, as DNA: TGTGCCAGCAGCTTGGCGGGACAGGGATGGGCAACTAATGAAAAACTGTTTTTT. The encoded protein is CASSLAGQGWATNEKLFF.

V and J are TRBV15 and TRBJ2-7, with D unclear. Trimming removed 0 bases from V and 3 bases from J, with 6 bases in between. Germline V gene lookup returns CDR1 LNHNV and CDR2 YYDKDF (reference sequence). The CDR3 is 13 residues long. The CDR3 nucleotides are TGTGCCACCAGCAGAGATTACTTCTACGAGCAGTACTTC. Amino acid sequence: CATSRDYFYEQYF.

V usage is TRBV19 and J usage is TRBJ1-6; a possible D gene is TRBD1 (5 bases). Germline V gene lookup returns CDR1 LNHDA and CDR2 SQIVND (reference sequence). Deletions cut 3 bases from V and 7 bases from J, with 7 bases between. The CDR3 length is 13 residues. The CDR3 is CASSMRGNSPLHF. CDR3 in DNA: TGTGCCAGTAGTATGCGGGGGAATTCACCCCTCCACTTT. Full variable domain (outside the CDR3, taken from reference TRBV19 and TRBJ1-6): DGGITQSPKYLFRKEGQNVTLSCEQNLNHDAMYWYRQDPGQGLRLIYYSQIVNDFQKGDIAEGYSVSREKKESFPLTVTSAQKNPTAFYLCASSMRGNSPLHFGNGTRLTVT.

This clone was recorded only once. The chain recombines TRBV21-1 with TRBJ1-3; the D call in the table, TRBD1, was not verified against the DNA. TRBV21-1 is marked as a pseudogene. This CDR3 comprises 16 residues. CDR3 sequence reads: CASSKILGSSGNTIYF. For the CDR3, the DNA is TGTGCCAGCAGTAAGATCCTGGGCTCCTCTGGAAACACCATATATTTT.

The rearrangement joins TRBV4-1 to TRBJ2-1; the match to TRBD2 covers 8 bases. Losses at the gene ends were 3 bases for V and 4 bases for J; bases not matched to a gene: 8. CDR1 is MGHRA and CDR2 is YSYEKL in the germline V gene. The CDR3 totals 16 residues. CDR3 in amino acids: CASSHSGGGFYNEQFF. The CDR3 DNA is TGCGCCAGCAGCCATTCCGGGGGGGGGTTTTACAATGAGCAGTTCTTC.

This sequence joins TRBV7-9 and TRBJ2-7; D possibly corresponds to TRBD2 (6 bases). Looked up from germline, CDR1 is SEHNR and CDR2 is FQNEAQ (reference sequence). V lost 2 bases and J lost 5, with 10 bases in between. This CDR3 is built from 13 residues. Here the CDR3 DNA reads TGTGCCAGCAGCTTAACGGGGGTCCACGAGCAGTACTTC. Protein sequence: CASSLTGVHEQYF.

The gene calls are TRBV11-2 and TRBJ1-3; D remains ambiguous. The CDR3 is made up of 14 amino acids. The germline V gene has CDR1 SGHAT and CDR2 FQNNGV. V lost 4 bases, J lost 0 bases, and 7 bases lay in between. The CDR3 sequence is CASSSLSSGNTIYF. In nucleotides, the CDR3 is TGTGCCAGCAGCTCTCTATCCTCTGGAAACACCATATATTTT.

This clone appeared once. The chain is built from TRBV18 and TRBJ2-2; a weak D match, TRBD2 (6 bases). The CDR3 is 18 amino acids. Per the germline V gene, CDR1 is KGHSH and CDR2 is LQKENI. V was trimmed by 0 bases and J by 4 bases, leaving 18 bases between them. This chain's CDR3 is CASSPPIGRRTTTGELFF. DNA of the CDR3: TGTGCCAGCTCACCACCGATTGGGAGGCGAACGACCACCGGGGAGCTGTTTTTT.

The chain has TRBV30 and TRBJ2-4, with 8 bases fitting TRBD2. From germline, CDR1 is GTSNPN and CDR2 SVGIG (reference sequence). The V segment lost 0 bases and the J segment 3 bases; nucleotides outside the gene matches: 7. CDR3 length: 16 amino acids. Here the CDR3 reads CAWSVHSGVVKNIQYF. Here the CDR3 DNA reads TGTGCCTGGAGTGTTCATAGCGGGGTCGTCAAAAACATTCAGTACTTC. Full variable domain (missing parts from reference TRBV30 and TRBJ2-4): SQTIHQWPATLVQPVGSPLSLECTVEGTSNPNLYWYRQAAGRGLQLLFYSVGIGQISSEVPQNLSASRPQDRQFILSSKKLLLSDSGFYLCAWSVHSGVVKNIQYFGAGTRLSVL.

This chain links TRBV5-1 with TRBJ1-1; D might be TRBD1 (5 bases). The CDR3 has 16 amino acids. Germline CDR1 and CDR2: SGHRS and YFSETQ. Trimming shortened V by 0 bases and J by 0 bases, and 12 bases separated the two germline ends. The CDR3 spells CASSLGLTDLNTEAFF. CDR3 DNA sequence: TGCGCCAGCAGCTTGGGATTGACAGATCTGAACACTGAAGCTTTCTTT.

The rearrangement joins TRBV15 to TRBJ2-7; TRBD1 matches at 12 bases. V was clipped by 0 bases and J by 6 bases; unmatched bases: 6. The CDR3 sequence is 16 residues long. The germline V gene has CDR1 LNHNV and CDR2 YYDKDF (reference sequence). The CDR3 coding sequence is TGTGCCACCAGCAGAGAGTACGGGACAGGGGGCGCCGAGCAGTACTTC. Amino acid sequence: CATSREYGTGGAEQYF.